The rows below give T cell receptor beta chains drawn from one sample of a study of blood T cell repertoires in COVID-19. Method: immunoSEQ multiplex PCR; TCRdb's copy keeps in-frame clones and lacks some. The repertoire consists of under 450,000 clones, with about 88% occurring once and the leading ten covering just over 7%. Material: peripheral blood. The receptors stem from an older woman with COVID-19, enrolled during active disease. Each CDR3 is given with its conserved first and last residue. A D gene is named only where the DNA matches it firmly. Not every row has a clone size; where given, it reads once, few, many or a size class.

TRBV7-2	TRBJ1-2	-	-	CASSPFNPDRNYGYTF	TGTGCCAGCAGCCCATTCAATCCAGACAGGAACTATGGCTACACCTTC
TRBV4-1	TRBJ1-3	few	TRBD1	CASSQFDRVSGNTIYF	TGCGCCAGCAGCCAGTTCGACAGGGTATCTGGAAACACCATATATTTT
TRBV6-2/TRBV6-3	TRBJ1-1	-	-	CASSYSDSYAEAFF	TGTGCCAGCAGTTACTCGGACAGTTACGCTGAAGCTTTCTTT
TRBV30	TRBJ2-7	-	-	CAWSVWRGSYEQYF	TGTGCCTGGAGTGTATGGAGGGGCTCCTACGAGCAGTACTTC
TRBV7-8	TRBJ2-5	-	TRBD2	CASSLAASGVRETQYF	TGTGCCAGCAGCTTAGCGGCTAGCGGGGTTAGGGAGACCCAGTACTTC
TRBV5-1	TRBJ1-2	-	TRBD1	CASSTGTGPYGYTF	TGCGCCAGCTCGACCGGGACAGGGCCTTATGGCTACACCTTC
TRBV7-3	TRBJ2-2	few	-	CASSLTSSVGGELFF	TGTGCCAGCAGCTTAACTTCGAGCGTCGGCGGGGAGCTGTTTTTT
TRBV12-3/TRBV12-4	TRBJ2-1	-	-	CASSSTSREQFF	TGTGCCAGCAGTTCGACTAGTCGCGAGCAGTTCTTC
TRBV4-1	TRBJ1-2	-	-	CASSQDAGRGTYGYTF	TGCGCCAGCAGCCAAGATGCTGGCCGGGGAACCTATGGCTACACCTTC
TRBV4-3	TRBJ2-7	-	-	CASSQATDSLWYEQYF	TGCGCCAGCAGCCAAGCCACGGACAGTTTATGGTACGAGCAGTACTTC
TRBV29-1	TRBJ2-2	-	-	CSVEDRLNTGELFF	TGCAGCGTTGAAGACAGGCTGAACACCGGGGAGCTGTTTTTT
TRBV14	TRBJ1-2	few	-	CASSQSHYGYTF	TGTGCCAGCAGCCAATCTCACTATGGCTACACCTTC
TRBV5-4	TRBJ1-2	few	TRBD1	CASSPPGQNYGYTF	TGTGCCAGCAGCCCGCCGGGACAGAACTATGGCTACACCTTC
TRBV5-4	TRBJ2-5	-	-	CASSLDSKETQYF	TGTGCCAGCAGCTTGGACAGTAAAGAGACCCAGTACTTC
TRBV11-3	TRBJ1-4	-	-	CASSLGAGSANEKLFF	TGTGCCAGCAGCTTAGGAGCGGGCTCGGCTAATGAAAAACTGTTTTTT
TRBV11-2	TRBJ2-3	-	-	CASSLAGADTQYF	TGTGCCAGCAGCTTAGCAGGGGCAGATACGCAGTATTTT
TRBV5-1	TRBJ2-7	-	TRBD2	CASSLGLAGAYEQYF	TGCGCCAGCAGCTTGGGGCTAGCGGGGGCCTACGAGCAGTACTTC
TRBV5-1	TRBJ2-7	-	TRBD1	CASSLGGQGAREQYF	TGCGCCAGCAGCTTGGGGGGACAGGGGGCGAGGGAGCAGTACTTC
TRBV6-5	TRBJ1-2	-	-	CAAGGAENYGYTF	TGTGCCGCGGGGGGGGCGGAAAACTATGGCTACACCTTC
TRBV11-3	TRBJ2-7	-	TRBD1	CASSGTVLAEQYF	TGTGCCAGTTCCGGGACAGTCTTGGCCGAGCAGTACTTC
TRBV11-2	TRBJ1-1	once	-	CASSLERAFF	TGTGCCAGCAGCTTAGAGCGAGCTTTCTTT
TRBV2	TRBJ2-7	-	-	CASTRVKSSYEQYF	TGTGCCAGCACGCGAGTAAAGAGCTCCTACGAGCAGTACTTC
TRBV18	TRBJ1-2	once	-	CASSPNPGSF	TGTGCCAGCTCACCCAACCCCGGGTCCTTC
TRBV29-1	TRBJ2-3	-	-	CSVEDRGSGDTQYF	TGCAGCGTTGAAGATCGCGGTAGCGGAGATACGCAGTATTTT
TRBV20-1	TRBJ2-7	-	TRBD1	CSASGTVGSYEQYF	TGCAGTGCTAGTGGGACAGTGGGCTCCTACGAGCAGTACTTC
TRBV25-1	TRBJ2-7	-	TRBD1	CASRRQGYEQYF	TGTGCCAGCAGAAGACAGGGGTACGAGCAGTACTTC
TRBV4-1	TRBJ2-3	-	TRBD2	CASSRSRLAGGPVAQYF	TGCGCCAGCAGCCGCTCAAGACTAGCGGGGGGGCCTGTGGCGCAGTATTTT
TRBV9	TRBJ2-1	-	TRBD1	CASSKRTGFYNEQFF	TGTGCCAGCAGCAAGCGGACAGGGTTCTACAATGAGCAGTTCTTC
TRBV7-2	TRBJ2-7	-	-	CASSFRAGRYEQYF	TGTGCCAGCAGCTTTCGAGCGGGCCGCTACGAGCAGTACTTC
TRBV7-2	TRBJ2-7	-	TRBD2	CASSLSGTSFYEQYF	TGTGCCAGCAGCCTAAGCGGGACTAGCTTTTACGAGCAGTACTTC
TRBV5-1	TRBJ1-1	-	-	CASSLEPGLTEAFF	TGCGCCAGCAGCTTGGAGCCAGGGCTCACTGAAGCTTTCTTT
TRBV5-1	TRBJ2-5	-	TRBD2	CASGAGGGSYQETQYF	TGCGCCAGCGGAGCGGGGGGCGGATCGTACCAAGAGACCCAGTACTTC
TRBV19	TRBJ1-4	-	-	CASSMGGSRGEKLFF	TGTGCCAGTAGTATGGGCGGGTCCCGGGGTGAAAAACTGTTTTTT
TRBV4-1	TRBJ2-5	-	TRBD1	CASSQGTGDRKTQYF	TGCGCCAGCAGCCAAGGGACAGGGGATCGAAAGACCCAGTACTTC
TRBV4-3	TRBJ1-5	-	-	CASSQDGRGGSNQPQHF	TGCGCCAGCAGCCAAGATGGTAGAGGGGGTAGCAATCAGCCCCAGCATTTT